This T cell receptor (beta chain) was identified during a study of blood T cell repertoires in COVID-19 (dated by TCRdb to the early 2020s). Some background on the complete study: The collaborator samples originated in the United States, Italy and Spain and spanned the acute and convalescent phases of COVID-19. The prospective study material was composed of cDNA or gDNA derived from T cells, B-cell-depleted T cells, or PBMCs. Subjects who had been exposed to COVID-19, were actively infected with it, or had recovered from it provided the deeply sampled blood TCRbeta repertoires that made up the dataset. Samples were obtained from the ongoing ImmuneRACE study (first 160 participants) and from about 1,300 subjects provided by 6 global collaborators. Where available, HLA class I and class II types were taken from metadata supplied by the sample provider and were not determined by assay-based typing. A freely available public database, intended as a resource for researchers studying the immune response to SARS-CoV-2, is where the repertoires were released. Sample metadata almost always included a de-identified subject ID, COVID-19 status, age in years and sex.

What the authors observed across the whole study: The quantity of clinical and demographic metadata differed by source and by participant and was supplied without curation.

TCRbeta CDR3 regions were amplified from genomic DNA using the immunoSEQ Assay, a bias-controlled multiplex PCR. The authors processed their data as follows. Nucleated cell counts per sample were estimated from amplification of reference gene primers within the assay. Sequence reads were collapsed and filtered to measure the absolute abundance of every unique TCRbeta CDR3 rearrangement. For each sample, productive Simpson clonality was calculated as the square root of Simpson's diversity index across productive rearrangements. The source is immuneACCESS, and TCRdb retained only in-frame sequences with V and J called. Part of the clones is not carried over; for the studies checked, unresolved V genes explain less than half of this, and the remainder is unexplained. The V and J calls and clone size are taken from that table; D and trimming were inferred from the DNA. The sample table shows fewer than 50,000 clones, and around four fifths are seen once. The top ten clones comprise approximately 45% of the sample.

From the cysteine through the phenylalanine, the CDR3 covers 16 amino acids. This entry keeps only the CDR3 DNA: 48 bases, framed from base 1. Between the V and J ends, shortened by 4 bases and 6 bases respectively, the junction contains 19 bases. CDR1 and CDR2 are drawn from the germline V gene: MNHEY, SVGEGT. In this sample, this clone turned up a few times. Its antigen specificity is not known. Base qualities are not recorded, but no much larger clone differs from it by a single base. Each collaborating institution followed its own protocols to collect whole blood in K2EDTA tubes. For TCRbeta analysis, collaborator samples were shipped as frozen whole blood, as isolated PBMCs, or as DNA extracted from either sample type.

The sequenced material came from peripheral blood. The source is a woman aged 80 or over with active or convalescent COVID-19. This sequence uses TRBV6-2 or TRBV6-3 and TRBJ2-1; the D gene cannot be named for sure. The nucleotides read TGTGCCAGCAGTTTGTTAGGTTCGCTTTCAGGCAATGAGCAGTTCTTC. Its protein is CASSLLGSLSGNEQFF.